These 31 T cell receptor beta chains originate from one sample sequenced in a study of blood T cell repertoires in COVID-19 (dated by TCRdb to 2018 to 2021). Receptor amplification or capture employed the immunoSEQ multiplex PCR assay. Imported from immuneACCESS, the table was reduced by TCRdb to in-frame sequences with V and J called. These copies leave out some clones; in studies compared against another copy, an unresolved V gene accounts for under half, and the cause of the remainder is not known. The sample yields about 150,000 clones; around 85% were counted once. 6.2% of the sample lies in the top ten. Sequencing was performed on PBMCs or T cells enriched from blood (not recorded which). Every receptor here comes from a woman aged 40 to 49 who had recovered from COVID-19.

J is TRBJ1-1 and V is TRBV9; TRBD1 might be the D (5 bases). Per germline, CDR1 SGDLS and CDR2 YYNGEE. The CDR3 is 13 residues long. V was pared by 4 bases and J by 5 bases, with 12 bases between. The CDR3: CASSSQGWTEAFF. The CDR3 nucleotides read TGTGCCAGCAGCTCCCAGGGATGGACTGAAGCTTTCTTT.

The chain recombines TRBV2 with TRBJ2-1; 7 nucleotides agree with TRBD1. J gave up 4 bases and V 10 bases, and 7 bases lay outside the gene matches. CDR1 is SNHLY and CDR2 is FYNNEI in the germline V gene. The CDR3 has 13 residues. The CDR3 coding sequence is TGTGCCATTACAAGACAGGGTTACAATGAGCAGTTCTTC. This gives the protein CAITRQGYNEQFF.

The V gene is TRBV7-3, the J gene TRBJ1-2, with TRBD1 identical over 8 bases. CDR3 length: 15 residues. V was pared by 1 base and J by 7 bases, with 8 bases of the junction left unmatched. Germline CDR1 is SGHTA and CDR2 is FQGTGA. CDR3 sequence reads: CASSLSSPGGSGYTF. The CDR3 DNA reads as TGTGCCAGCAGCTTAAGCTCGCCAGGGGGCTCTGGCTACACCTTC.

The genes are TRBV6-5 and TRBJ2-5, with 8 bases fitting TRBD1. The CDR3 length is 15 residues. CDR1 is MNHEY and CDR2 is SVGAGI in the germline V gene. Trimming removed 5 bases from V and 5 bases from J; junction bases left unmatched: 10. The CDR3 coding sequence is TGTGCCAGCAGTCTCGGACAGGGAGTAAGCGAGACCCAGTACTTC. Translated, it gives CASSLGQGVSETQYF.

V is TRBV3-1 (or the pseudogene TRBV3-2) and J is TRBJ2-1, with TRBD2 identical over 10 bases. V was pared by 0 bases and J by 6 bases, with 11 bases of the junction left unmatched. Germline assignment: CDR1 LGHDT and CDR2 YNNKEL (reference sequence). The CDR3 runs 18 residues. CDR3 sequence: CASSQEGVRASGGNEQFF. CDR3 sequence (DNA): TGTGCCAGCAGCCAAGAGGGCGTTAGGGCTAGCGGGGGCAATGAGCAGTTCTTC.

The V call is TRBV7-8, the J call TRBJ2-7; 8 nucleotides align to TRBD2. Germline CDR1 is SGHVS and CDR2 is FQNEAQ. After removal of 1 base from V and 3 bases from J, the junction contained 2 bases not matched to a gene. CDR3 length equals 14 residues. The CDR3 protein is CASSLEGTSYEQYF. Here the CDR3 DNA reads TGTGCCAGCAGCTTAGAAGGGACTAGCTACGAGCAGTACTTC.

This chain uses TRBV12-3 or TRBV12-4 with TRBJ1-5, with TRBD1 matching over 7 bases. This CDR3 is built from 13 residues. V lost 6 bases and J lost 9; bases outside the gene matches: 8. CDR3 sequence (DNA): TGTGCCAGCAGATCCAATCAGGGGGGGCCCCAGCATTTT. Encoded protein: CASRSNQGGPQHF.

This sequence joins TRBV9 and TRBJ1-5; D unclear. The V gene lost 1 base and the J gene lost 5 bases, with 13 bases spanning the gap. The CDR3 loop spans 15 amino acids. CDR1 and CDR2 (germline): SGDLS, YYNGEE. CDR3 region: CASSVNDEGYQPQHF. For the CDR3, the DNA is TGTGCCAGCAGCGTAAACGATGAGGGCTATCAGCCCCAGCATTTT.

The V call is TRBV5-1, the J call TRBJ1-2; 7 bases are shared with TRBD1. This CDR3 is 14 amino acids long. V trimming: 4 bases; J trimming: 4 bases; junction bases outside the gene matches: 7. Per germline, CDR1 SGHRS and CDR2 YFSETQ. CDR3 protein: CASSLGQAPYGYTF. CDR3 coding DNA: TGCGCCAGCAGCCTAGGACAGGCCCCCTATGGCTACACCTTC. The entire variable domain, with the rest obtained from reference TRBV5-1 and TRBJ1-2, is as follows: KAGVTQTPRYLIKTRGQQVTLSCSPISGHRSVSWYQQTPGQGLQFLFEYFSETQRNKGNFPGRFSGRQFSNSRSEMNVSTLELGDSALYLCASSLGQAPYGYTFGSGTRLTVV.

Ten or more counts support this clone. J is TRBJ2-7 and V is TRBV4-1, with TRBD1 matching 7 bases. The V and J ends lost 2 bases and 5 bases, in that order; junction bases with no gene match: 6. Per the germline V gene, CDR1 is MGHRA and CDR2 is YSYEKL. CDR3 length: 14 residues. The DNA of the CDR3 is TGCGCCAGCAGCCAACCGGACAGGAGCGACGAGCAGTACTTC. Its translation: CASSQPDRSDEQYF.

In its sample, this clone was seen once. This chain uses TRBV4-1 with TRBJ2-5; tentative D call: TRBD1 (6 bases). Trimming removed 3 bases from V and 5 bases from J, with 10 bases in between. CDR3 size: 13 residues. Germline V gene sequence: CDR1 MGHRA, CDR2 YSYEKL. CDR3 in amino acids: CASSQGRGETQYF. The DNA of the CDR3 is TGCGCCAGCAGCCAGGGCAGGGGTGAGACCCAGTACTTC.

This chain connects TRBV3-1 (or the pseudogene TRBV3-2) to TRBJ1-1; unclear D gene. Germline CDR1 and CDR2: LGHDT and YNNKEL (reference sequence). The CDR3 has 14 amino acids. Trimming stripped 10 bases from V and 6 bases from J, with 21 bases between. The CDR3 sequence: CATQAGIKGAEAFF. The CDR3 coding sequence is TGTGCCACCCAAGCCGGGATTAAGGGCGCTGAAGCTTTCTTT.

The genes are TRBV27 and TRBJ2-5; the D is unclear. CDR1 MNHEY and CDR2 SMNVEV come from the germline V gene (reference sequence). V gave up 3 bases and J gave up 4 bases, with 12 bases separating them. The CDR3 has 14 amino acids. CDR3 sequence: CASSFYQSLETQYF. The CDR3 DNA follows: TGTGCCAGCAGTTTTTATCAGTCCCTAGAGACCCAGTACTTC.

The chain has TRBV7-2 and TRBJ2-7; possibly TRBD2 for D (6 bases). The CDR3 loop spans 13 amino acids. Germline V CDR1 and CDR2: SGHTA, FQGNSA. Between the trimmed V and J ends, which lost 3 bases and 2 bases, there was a span of 8 bases. DNA of the CDR3: TGTGCCAGCAGCTTTCCGGGGGCCTACGAGCAGTACTTC. The encoded protein is CASSFPGAYEQYF.

The V call is TRBV29-1, the J call TRBJ1-1; perhaps TRBD1 as D (5 bases). Trimming took off 4 bases at V and 7 bases at J, with 13 bases between the two ends. Germline assignment: CDR1 SQVTM and CDR2 ANQGSEA. The CDR3 spans 12 residues. CDR3 residues: CSVGDSVSEAFF. The CDR3 nucleotides read TGCAGCGTTGGGGACTCTGTAAGTGAAGCTTTCTTT.

This chain connects TRBV19 to TRBJ1-5; D gene uncertain. Trimming removed 3 bases at V and 4 bases at J, with 4 bases between. Germline loops: CDR1 LNHDA, CDR2 SQIVND (reference sequence). This CDR3 has 12 amino acids. In DNA form, the CDR3 reads TGTGCCAGTAGTATGACAAATCAGCCCCAGCATTTT. Residues: CASSMTNQPQHF.

The V call is TRBV5-1, the J call TRBJ2-3; TRBD2 matches 15 bases. V was pared by 4 bases and J by 0 bases, with 9 bases of the junction left unmatched. Germline assignment: CDR1 SGHRS and CDR2 YFSETQ. This CDR3 region has 19 residues. The CDR3 coding sequence is TGCGCCAGCAGCCCGTCCGGGACTAGCGGGAGGCAAAGCACAGATACGCAGTATTTT. Translated, it gives CASSPSGTSGRQSTDTQYF.

Notes on this clone: Other DNA sequences in this sample translate to the same CDR3. The genes are TRBV5-1 and TRBJ2-2, with D possibly being TRBD1 (6 bases). The CDR3 spans 14 residues. The ends were cut back, 5 bases at V and 1 base at J, with 9 bases in the middle. Germline V gives CDR1 SGHRS, CDR2 YFSETQ. The CDR3 nucleotides are TGCGCCAGCAGTTTGACAGGGAACACCGGGGAGCTGTTTTTT. As protein: CASSLTGNTGELFF. The variable domain in full, with the rest retrieved from reference TRBV5-1 and TRBJ2-2, is KAGVTQTPRYLIKTRGQQVTLSCSPISGHRSVSWYQQTPGQGLQFLFEYFSETQRNKGNFPGRFSGRQFSNSRSEMNVSTLELGDSALYLCASSLTGNTGELFFGEGSRLTVL.

This chain uses TRBV11-3 with TRBJ1-6; D ambiguous. This CDR3 is built from 13 residues. The germline CDR1 and CDR2 sequences are SGHNT and YENEEA. Trimming removed 3 bases at V and 6 bases at J, with 6 bases between. CDR3 residues: CASSFGVNSPLHF. As DNA, the CDR3 is TGTGCCAGCAGCTTCGGGGTTAATTCACCCCTCCACTTT.

The chain uses TRBV20-1 and TRBJ2-5; tentatively, D is TRBD2 (6 bases). The CDR3 has 11 residues. The germline V gene has CDR1 DFQATT and CDR2 SNEGSKA (reference sequence). In DNA, the CDR3 is TGCAGCGGGACTGTCCAAGAGACCCAGTACTTC. Translation: CSGTVQETQYF.

This chain links TRBV6-5 with TRBJ2-5, with TRBD2 identical over 7 bases. J gave up 5 bases and V 2 bases, and 8 bases lay outside the gene matches. The length of the CDR3 is 15 residues. Germline-derived CDR1 and CDR2 are MNHEY and SVGAGI. This chain's CDR3 is CASSYLADLRETQYF. For the CDR3, the DNA is TGTGCCAGCAGTTACCTAGCGGACCTTAGGGAGACCCAGTACTTC.

The chain couples TRBV5-1 to TRBJ1-2, with 8 positions matching TRBD1. Germline V gene data show CDR1 as SGHRS and CDR2 as YFSETQ. The J segment lost 3 bases and the V segment lost 3 bases, leaving 4 bases of the junction unmatched. The length of the CDR3 is 14 residues. The CDR3 coding sequence is TGCGCCAGCAGCTCCCAGGGGGCCGACTATGGCTACACCTTC. Translation: CASSSQGADYGYTF.

The chain couples TRBV9 to TRBJ2-5, with 11 bases identical to TRBD2. The CDR3 totals 14 residues. Looked up from germline, CDR1 is SGDLS and CDR2 is YYNGEE. The J segment lost 5 bases and the V segment lost 7 bases, leaving 7 bases of the junction unmatched. CDR3 region: CASGVAGGMETQYF. The DNA for the CDR3 is TGTGCCAGCGGAGTAGCGGGGGGGATGGAGACCCAGTACTTC.

The CDR3 here is CAISGTSGALTQYF. The DNA for the CDR3 is TGTGCCATCTCGGGCACTAGCGGGGCCCTGACCCAGTACTTC. This chain uses TRBV10-3 with TRBJ2-5; 10 nucleotides match TRBD2. J gave up 7 bases and V 8 bases, and 10 bases lay outside the gene matches. The CDR3 runs to 14 residues. Germline V gene data show CDR1 as ENHRY and CDR2 as SYGVKD.

The chain recombines TRBV30 with TRBJ2-1, with TRBD2 matching over 11 bases. V lost 3 bases and J lost 4; bases outside the gene matches: 5. CDR3 size: 15 residues. Germline loops: CDR1 GTSNPN, CDR2 SVGIG (reference sequence). The CDR3 sequence is CAWSDLAGGYNEQFF. The CDR3 region has the DNA TGTGCCTGGAGCGACCTAGCGGGGGGTTACAATGAGCAGTTCTTC.

The chain carries TRBV6-5 and TRBJ2-2; the match to TRBD1 covers 7 bases. The CDR3 is 15 amino acids. Germline V gene data show CDR1 as MNHEY and CDR2 as SVGAGI. The V segment lost 6 bases and the J segment 4 bases; nucleotides outside the gene matches: 8. CDR3 DNA sequence: TGTGCCAGCAGCACAATACAGGGGACCACCGGGGAGCTGTTTTTT. It yields the protein CASSTIQGTTGELFF.

The V and J genes are TRBV18 and TRBJ2-7; TRBD2 matches 7 bases. The CDR3 extends over 17 amino acids. The V gene's germline CDR1 is KGHSH and CDR2 LQKENI. The trim removed 3 bases at V and 3 bases at J, leaving 14 bases unmatched. The CDR3 nucleotides are TGTGCCAGCTCACCTCCGGGTCCCGGGACTAAAGGCTACGAGCAGTACTTC. Residues: CASSPPGPGTKGYEQYF.

V is TRBV3-1 (or the pseudogene TRBV3-2) and J is TRBJ2-1; 7 positions match TRBD1. There are 15 residues in the CDR3. Trimming cost V 9 bases and J 5 bases; bases outside gene matches: 13. From germline, CDR1 is LGHDT and CDR2 YNNKEL (reference sequence). CDR3 amino acids: CASKPGQINHNEQFF. The CDR3 nucleotides read TGTGCCAGTAAACCGGGACAGATAAACCACAATGAGCAGTTCTTC.

This chain links TRBV5-1 with TRBJ2-7; the match to TRBD2 covers 7 bases. With V trimmed by 0 bases and J by 3 bases, 6 bases remained unmatched. This CDR3 region has 15 residues. Germline CDR1 reads SGHRS; CDR2 reads YFSETQ. The CDR3 sequence is CASSLDPAGNYEQYF. As DNA, the CDR3 is TGCGCCAGCAGCTTGGATCCAGCGGGAAACTACGAGCAGTACTTC.

The chain uses TRBV7-5 and TRBJ2-2; the table assigns TRBD2, which was not confirmed against the DNA. TRBV7-5 is a known pseudogene. The CDR3 runs to 16 residues. CDR3: CARSLGFWRGHGELFF. As DNA, the CDR3 is TGTGCCAGAAGCTTAGGTTTTTGGCGGGGCCATGGGGAGCTGTTTTTT.

V usage is TRBV12-5 and J usage is TRBJ2-7, with D possibly TRBD1 on 5 matching bases. V was pared by 2 bases and J by 3 bases, with 20 bases between. Germline V gene lookup returns CDR1 LGHNT and CDR2 FRNRAP. This CDR3 comprises 17 residues. CDR3 sequence: CASGLWVTEDTFYEQYF. DNA of the CDR3: TGTGCTAGTGGTTTGTGGGTCACCGAGGACACTTTCTACGAGCAGTACTTC.